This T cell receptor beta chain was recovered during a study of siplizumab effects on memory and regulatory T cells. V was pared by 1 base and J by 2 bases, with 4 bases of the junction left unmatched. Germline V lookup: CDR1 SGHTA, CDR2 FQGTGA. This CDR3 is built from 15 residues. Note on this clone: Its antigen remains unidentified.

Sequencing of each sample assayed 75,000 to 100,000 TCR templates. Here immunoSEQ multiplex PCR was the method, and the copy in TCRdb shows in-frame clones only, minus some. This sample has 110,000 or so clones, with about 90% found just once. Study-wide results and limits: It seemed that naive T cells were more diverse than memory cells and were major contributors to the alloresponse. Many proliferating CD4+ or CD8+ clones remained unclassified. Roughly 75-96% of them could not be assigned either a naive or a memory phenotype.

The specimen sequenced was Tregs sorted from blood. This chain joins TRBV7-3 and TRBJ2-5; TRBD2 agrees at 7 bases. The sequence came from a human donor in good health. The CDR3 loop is CASSLNAGAQETQYF. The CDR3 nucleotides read TGTGCCAGCAGCTTAAATGCGGGAGCACAAGAGACCCAGTACTTC. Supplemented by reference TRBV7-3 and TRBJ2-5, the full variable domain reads GAGVSQTPSNKVTEKGKYVELRCDPISGHTALYWYRQSLGQGPEFLIYFQGTGAADDSGLPNDRFFAVRPEGSVSTLKIQRTERGDSAVYLCASSLNAGAQETQYFGPGTRLLVL.